This T cell receptor beta chain was documented in a study of blood T cell repertoires in COVID-19. Looking at the study overall: PBMCs, B-cell-depleted T cells, or T cells provided the cDNA or gDNA that made up the material.

Germline values: CDR1 SGHVS, CDR2 FQNEAQ. The CDR3 has 16 residues. V shed 5 bases and J 0 bases; nucleotides not matched to a gene: 5. How the authors handled the data: Amplifying reference gene primers gave estimates of nucleated cell counts. Sequencing used immunoSEQ multiplex PCR; TCRdb keeps in-frame clones, though not all of them. V and J calls and clone size are as listed in that table; D and trimming were resolved from the DNA. The data show about 150,000 clones, 85% seen once. The sequence derives from a human donor with acute or convalescent COVID-19. The donor label of this sample is uncertain. This sequence joins TRBV7-8 and TRBJ2-3, with TRBD2 matching 10 bases. Sequenced material: peripheral blood. For the CDR3, the DNA is TGTGCCAGCAGCACAAGCGGGGGGGCTAGCACAGATACGCAGTATTTT. Translating gives CASSTSGGASTDTQYF.